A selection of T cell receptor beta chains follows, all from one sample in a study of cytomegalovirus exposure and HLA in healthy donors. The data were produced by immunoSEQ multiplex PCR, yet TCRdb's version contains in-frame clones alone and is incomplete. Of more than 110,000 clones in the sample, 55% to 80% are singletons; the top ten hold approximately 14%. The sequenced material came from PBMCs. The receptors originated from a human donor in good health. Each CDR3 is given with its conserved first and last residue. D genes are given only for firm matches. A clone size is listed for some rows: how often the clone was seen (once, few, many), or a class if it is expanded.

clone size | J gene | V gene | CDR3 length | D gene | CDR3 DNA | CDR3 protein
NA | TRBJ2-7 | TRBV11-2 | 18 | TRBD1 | TGTGCCAGCAGCGGCCGGGGGGAGGGACAGGGGTTCTCCTACGAGCAGTACTTC | CASSGRGEGQGFSYEQYF
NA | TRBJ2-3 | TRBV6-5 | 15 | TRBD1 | TGTGCCAGCAGTTCAACAGGGGCGAGCACAGATACGCAGTATTTT | CASSSTGASTDTQYF
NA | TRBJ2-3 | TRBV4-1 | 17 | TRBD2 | TGCGCCAGCAGCCAAGATAGGCTAGCGGGAGTCCCAGATACGCAGTATTTT | CASSQDRLAGVPDTQYF
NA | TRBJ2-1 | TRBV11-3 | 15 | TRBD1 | TGTGCCAGCAGCTTATATGGACAGGGTCAGAATGAGCAGTTCTTC | CASSLYGQGQNEQFF
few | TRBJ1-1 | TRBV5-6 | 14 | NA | TGTGCCAGCAGCTCAGGGGTTATGAACACTGAAGCTTTCTTT | CASSSGVMNTEAFF
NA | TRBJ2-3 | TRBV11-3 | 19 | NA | TGTGCCAGCAGCTTTCTAGGCGGGCCTCCCACGGGGGGCACAGATACGCAGTATTTT | CASSFLGGPPTGGTDTQYF
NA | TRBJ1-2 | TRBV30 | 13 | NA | TGTGCCTGGAGTGTATGGCGGAGCTATGGCTACACCTTC | CAWSVWRSYGYTF
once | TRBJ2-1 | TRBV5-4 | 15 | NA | TGTGCCAGCAGCTTGGACCTTCAGGTCCGGGGGGAGCAGTTCTTC | CASSLDLQVRGEQFF
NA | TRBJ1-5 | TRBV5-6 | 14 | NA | TGTGCCAGCAGCTTGGGACAGTCCTCATGGCCCCAGCATTTT | CASSLGQSSWPQHF
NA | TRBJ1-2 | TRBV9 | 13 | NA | TGTGCCAGCAGCGCCAGGACACGGTATGGCTACACCTTC | CASSARTRYGYTF
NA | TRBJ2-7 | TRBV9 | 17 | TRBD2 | TGTGCCAGCAGCGTAGGCGTTGGGCTAGCGGGATCTTACGAGCAGTACTTC | CASSVGVGLAGSYEQYF